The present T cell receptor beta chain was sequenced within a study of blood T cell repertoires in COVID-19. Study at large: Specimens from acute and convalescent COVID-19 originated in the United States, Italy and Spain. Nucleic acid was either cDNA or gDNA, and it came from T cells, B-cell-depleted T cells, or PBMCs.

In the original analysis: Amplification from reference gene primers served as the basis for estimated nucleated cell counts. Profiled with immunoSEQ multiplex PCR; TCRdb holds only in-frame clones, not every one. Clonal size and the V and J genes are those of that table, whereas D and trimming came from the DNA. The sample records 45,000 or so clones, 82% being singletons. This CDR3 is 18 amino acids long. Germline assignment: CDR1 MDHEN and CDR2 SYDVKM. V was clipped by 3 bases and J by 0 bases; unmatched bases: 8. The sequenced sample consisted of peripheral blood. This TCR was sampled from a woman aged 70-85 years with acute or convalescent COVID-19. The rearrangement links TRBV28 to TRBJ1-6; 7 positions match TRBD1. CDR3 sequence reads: CASSFGTARSSYNSPLHF. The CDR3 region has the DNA TGTGCCAGCAGTTTTGGGACAGCCCGAAGCTCCTATAATTCACCCCTCCACTTT.